The entry that follows covers one T cell receptor beta chain sequence. Antigen: not known. The length of the CDR3 is 16 residues. J gave up 2 bases and V 4 bases, and 8 bases lay outside the gene matches. The germline CDR1 and CDR2 sequences are LNHDA and SQIVND (reference sequence). This sample was taken from a study of cytomegalovirus exposure and HLA in healthy donors. The study's findings and limits: Versus the approximately 700-donor mean, an Asian-associated ancestry cluster reportedly showed fewer N-insertions in a later analysis. Later, an analysis showed that TCR beta chains associated with HLA were more clonally expanded than others that were equally common.

The PCR was carried out with 60 Vbeta primers and 13 Jbeta primers. Libraries were prepared by immunoSEQ multiplex PCR; TCRdb keeps only in-frame clonotypes and omits some of them. The sample has about 100,000 clones, and its top ten clones hold more than 0.5%. The chain combines TRBV19 with TRBJ1-2; 9 bases fit TRBD1. This TCR was sampled from a man aged 45-65 years in good health and CMV-seronegative. The sample consisted of PBMCs. CDR3 in DNA: TGTGCCAGTAGTACCCAGCTAGGACAGGGGAACTATGGCTACACCTTC. This codes for CASSTQLGQGNYGYTF.